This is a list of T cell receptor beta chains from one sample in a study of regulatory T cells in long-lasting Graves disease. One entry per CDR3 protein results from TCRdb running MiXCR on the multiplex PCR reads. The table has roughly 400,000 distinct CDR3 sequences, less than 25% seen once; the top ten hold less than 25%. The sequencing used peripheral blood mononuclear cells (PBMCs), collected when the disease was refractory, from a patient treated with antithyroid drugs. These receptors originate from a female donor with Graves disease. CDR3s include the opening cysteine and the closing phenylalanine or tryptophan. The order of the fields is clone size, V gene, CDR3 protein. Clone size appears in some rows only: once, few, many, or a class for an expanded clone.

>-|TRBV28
CASSSYRGSPAMIQFF
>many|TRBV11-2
CASSLVQGGGTQYF
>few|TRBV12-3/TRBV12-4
CASIRDTIYF
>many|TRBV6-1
CASSERAGLTPLTFF
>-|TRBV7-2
CTSSLVAGTYQETQYF
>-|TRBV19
CASSMEDYSGNTIYF
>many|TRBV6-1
CASRSRDNQPQHF
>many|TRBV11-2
CASSPQGIKNTGELFF
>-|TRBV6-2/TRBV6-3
CASSYSRGGSYNEQFF
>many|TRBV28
CASSFRGPLPVYEQYF
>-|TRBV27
CASSLSPGPAGQYF
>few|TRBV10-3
CAISDLIGTGGFANTGELFF
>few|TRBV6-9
CASSYSSGSGYGYTF
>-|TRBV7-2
CASSLEDSPFYEQYF
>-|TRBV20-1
CSAVVAGQGRRLNAFF
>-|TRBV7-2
CASSLQQGAKNIQYF
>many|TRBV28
CASTPSLRNARKLFF
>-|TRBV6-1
CASRKDRVVSRGYTF
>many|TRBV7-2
CASSLFGQGPNEKLFF
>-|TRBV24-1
CAADFPGTRNTGELFF
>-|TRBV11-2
CASSSRQLTGISSGNTIYF
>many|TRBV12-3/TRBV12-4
CASTLASRTEAFF
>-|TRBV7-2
CASRGTHSLLASGQETQYF
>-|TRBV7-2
CASSAGGSTYEQYF
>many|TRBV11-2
CASSPIKRTSGSPYEQYF
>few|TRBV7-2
CASSLTAGRGQYF
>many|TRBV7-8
CASSKRDTSETGELFF
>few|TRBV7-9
CASSLGVSGGEQYF
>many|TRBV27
CASRPSSMPDTQYF
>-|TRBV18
CASSPLESNSPLHF
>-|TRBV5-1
CASSFGFTTSGHNEQFF